This section outlines one T cell receptor beta chain sequence together with its context. What it binds is not known. This entry is derived from a study of T cell repertoires and Cas9 in healthy adults. Study in general: SpCas9-reactive CD4 and CD8 T cells were characterized for potency, cytotoxicity and lineage.

The assay was immunoSEQ multiplex PCR, and TCRdb's table has in-frame clones only and misses some. The sample contains around 25,000 clones, about 88% of which appear only once. General study points: Reportedly, SpCas9-reactive effector T cell proliferation and function were mitigated by SpCas9-reactive Tregs in vitro.

CDR3 length: 16 residues. The V and J ends lost 0 bases and 3 bases, in that order; junction bases with no gene match: 7. Germline loops: CDR1 SGHAT, CDR2 FQNNGV. The chain has TRBV11-2 and TRBJ2-7; 8 bases map to TRBD2. The receptor was derived from a human donor in good health. Sequences were obtained from CD4+ effector T cells (CD127+, CD25-, CD137-, CD154-) from PBMCs; culture status not recorded. The CDR3 loop is CASSLDATGGIYEQYF. The CDR3 region has the DNA TGTGCCAGCAGCTTAGACGCTACGGGAGGGATCTACGAGCAGTACTTC.